The rows below give T cell receptor beta chains drawn from one sample of a study of blood T cell repertoires in COVID-19. Sequencing used immunoSEQ multiplex PCR; TCRdb keeps in-frame clones, though not all of them. The repertoire includes about 120,000 clones, roughly 80% of them detected once, and roughly 5.5% sits in the top ten. Specimen: peripheral blood. The receptors were gathered from a man aged 55 to 70 with acute or convalescent COVID-19. Each CDR3 is given with its conserved first and last residue. The D gene is left open where the match is weak. Clone sizes are given selectively: once, few, many, or a class where the clone is expanded.

v_call: TRBV10-1
clone_size: -
d_call: TRBD1
j_call: TRBJ1-1
cdr3_aa: CASSESRQGLTEAFF
cdr3_nt: TGCGCCAGCAGTGAGTCTCGACAGGGGCTAACTGAAGCTTTCTTT

v_call: TRBV3-1/TRBV3-2
clone_size: -
d_call: -
j_call: TRBJ1-2
cdr3_aa: CASSRSLAGELSYTF
cdr3_nt: TGTGCCAGCAGCCGAAGTCTGGCAGGGGAATTGAGCTACACCTTC

v_call: TRBV11-3
clone_size: -
d_call: -
j_call: TRBJ1-1
cdr3_aa: CASSARQAYTEAFF
cdr3_nt: TGTGCCAGCAGCGCGAGACAAGCTTACACTGAAGCTTTCTTT

v_call: TRBV7-3
clone_size: -
d_call: TRBD2
j_call: TRBJ2-3
cdr3_aa: CASSLGLAGTDTQYF
cdr3_nt: TGTGCCAGCAGCCTAGGACTAGCGGGGACAGATACGCAGTATTTT

v_call: TRBV7-9
clone_size: -
d_call: TRBD2
j_call: TRBJ2-3
cdr3_aa: CASSLRTSGRDTQYF
cdr3_nt: TGTGCCAGCAGCCTACGGACTAGCGGGAGAGATACGCAGTATTTT

v_call: TRBV3-1/TRBV3-2
clone_size: -
d_call: TRBD2
j_call: TRBJ2-1
cdr3_aa: CASSRLNPSGTYNEQFF
cdr3_nt: TGTGCCAGCAGCCGACTGAACCCTAGCGGAACCTACAATGAGCAGTTCTTC

v_call: TRBV14
clone_size: -
d_call: TRBD2
j_call: TRBJ2-5
cdr3_aa: CASSHPGLAVQETQYF
cdr3_nt: TGTGCCAGCAGCCACCCGGGACTAGCGGTACAAGAGACCCAGTACTTC

v_call: TRBV29-1
clone_size: once
d_call: TRBD2
j_call: TRBJ2-5
cdr3_aa: CSVVVEAGGPWETQYF
cdr3_nt: TGCAGCGTTGTTGTTGAAGCGGGAGGGCCGTGGGAGACCCAGTACTTC

v_call: TRBV4-1
clone_size: -
d_call: TRBD1
j_call: TRBJ2-7
cdr3_aa: CASSQGLIYRGPIYEQYF
cdr3_nt: TGCGCCAGCAGCCAAGGCCTTATCTACAGGGGGCCGATCTACGAGCAGTACTTC

v_call: TRBV5-1
clone_size: -
d_call: TRBD1
j_call: TRBJ1-2
cdr3_aa: CASSSEVGQGVDYGYTF
cdr3_nt: TGCGCCAGCAGCTCCGAGGTGGGGCAGGGGGTAGACTATGGCTACACCTTC

v_call: TRBV5-4
clone_size: -
d_call: TRBD1
j_call: TRBJ2-2
cdr3_aa: CASSLRGLDNGELFF
cdr3_nt: TGTGCCAGCAGCTTGAGGGGGCTGGACAACGGGGAGCTGTTTTTT

v_call: TRBV5-1
clone_size: -
d_call: -
j_call: TRBJ2-1
cdr3_aa: CASSFRQNEVNEQFF
cdr3_nt: TGCGCCAGCAGCTTCAGGCAGAACGAAGTCAATGAGCAGTTCTTC

v_call: TRBV28
clone_size: few
d_call: -
j_call: TRBJ1-1
cdr3_aa: CASSHPQARTIRKGTEAFF
cdr3_nt: TGTGCCAGCAGTCACCCCCAAGCCCGGACAATTCGCAAGGGCACTGAAGCTTTCTTT

v_call: TRBV24-1
clone_size: -
d_call: -
j_call: TRBJ2-7
cdr3_aa: CATSEGQPGNEQYF
cdr3_nt: TGTGCCACCAGTGAAGGACAGCCCGGGAACGAGCAGTACTTC

v_call: TRBV10-1
clone_size: -
d_call: TRBD2
j_call: TRBJ2-3
cdr3_aa: CASSRTSGRTDTQYF
cdr3_nt: TGCGCCAGCAGTCGGACTAGCGGGAGGACAGATACGCAGTATTTT

v_call: TRBV7-3
clone_size: few
d_call: TRBD2
j_call: TRBJ2-2
cdr3_aa: CASSRGQGLPGGNTGELFF
cdr3_nt: TGTGCCAGCAGCCGCGGGCAAGGACTACCGGGGGGGAACACCGGGGAGCTGTTTTTT

v_call: TRBV6-5
clone_size: once
d_call: -
j_call: TRBJ2-7
cdr3_aa: CASTPGREYEQYF
cdr3_nt: TGTGCCAGCACCCCGGGCCGGGAGTACGAGCAGTACTTC

v_call: TRBV19
clone_size: -
d_call: -
j_call: TRBJ1-2
cdr3_aa: CASSIDSRGWYGYTF
cdr3_nt: TGTGCCAGTAGTATAGATTCCCGGGGTTGGTATGGCTACACCTTC

v_call: TRBV6-6
clone_size: -
d_call: TRBD1
j_call: TRBJ1-2
cdr3_aa: CASSSAGQVYGYTF
cdr3_nt: TGTGCCAGCAGTTCGGCGGGACAGGTCTATGGCTACACCTTC

v_call: TRBV5-1
clone_size: -
d_call: TRBD1
j_call: TRBJ1-2
cdr3_aa: CASSTDRGVNTF
cdr3_nt: TGCGCCAGCAGCACCGACAGGGGAGTAAACACCTTC

v_call: TRBV3-1/TRBV3-2
clone_size: -
d_call: -
j_call: TRBJ1-2
cdr3_aa: CASSLTQGKHYTF
cdr3_nt: TGTGCCAGCAGCCTGACCCAGGGCAAGCACTACACCTTC

v_call: TRBV7-9
clone_size: -
d_call: TRBD2
j_call: TRBJ2-1
cdr3_aa: CASSFVAGVNEQFF
cdr3_nt: TGTGCCAGCAGCTTCGTAGCGGGAGTCAATGAGCAGTTCTTC

v_call: TRBV18
clone_size: -
d_call: -
j_call: TRBJ2-7
cdr3_aa: CASSPLLGASYEQYF
cdr3_nt: TGTGCCAGCTCACCTCTTCTAGGGGCATCCTACGAGCAGTACTTC